The 9 T cell receptor beta chains below all came from one sample that was sequenced in a study of beta chain features in type 1 diabetes. Expressed TCRB transcripts were sequenced after all isolated RNA was converted to cDNA. Only in-frame clones appear in the TCRdb table, and some are missing; sequencing was by immunoSEQ multiplex PCR. The repertoire includes about 300,000 clones, approximately 12% of them detected once, and about 0.015% sits in the top ten. These receptors are not linked to any known antigen. Whole-study findings and limits: Moderate but significant shortening of TCRB CDR3s was recorded in all four CD4+ subsets from Type 1 diabetes patients.

The sequenced material came from naive CD4+ T cells from blood. Receptor source: a woman younger than 35 with type 1 diabetes.

This clone has a handful of counts. The chain joins TRBV5-4 to TRBJ1-2; possible D gene TRBD1, 6 bases. The CDR3 is 17 amino acids. Germline lookup yields CDR1 SGHNT and CDR2 YYREEE (reference sequence). V lost 6 bases and J 0 bases, leaving 21 bases between the germline ends. The CDR3 here is CASTPARGGPANYGYTF. The CDR3 DNA is TGTGCCAGCACCCCGGCGCGGGGGGGCCCAGCTAACTATGGCTACACCTTC.

In its sample, this clone was seen a few times. The genes are TRBV4-1 and TRBJ1-4; possibly TRBD1 for D (6 bases). With 8 bases removed from V and 6 bases from J, the gap between germline ends came to 10 bases. The CDR3 totals 12 residues. In germline, CDR1 is MGHRA, CDR2 YSYEKL. Written as DNA, the CDR3 is TGCGCCAGCCGTAACAGGGATGAAAAACTGTTTTTT. Amino acid sequence: CASRNRDEKLFF.

This clone was detected a few times. In nucleotides, the CDR3 is TGCAGCGACGAGGAGGGTGCAGATACGCAGTATTTT. Translating gives CSDEEGADTQYF. The chain recombines TRBV29-1 with TRBJ2-3; possible D gene TRBD2, 6 bases. This CDR3 contains 12 residues. Deletions cut 7 bases from V and 4 bases from J, with 12 bases between. CDR1 and CDR2 (germline): SQVTM, ANQGSEA.

The chain's CDR3 is CASMRSGANVLTF. CDR3 nucleotides: TGTGCCAGCATGCGCTCTGGGGCCAACGTCCTGACTTTC. The V call is TRBV2, the J call TRBJ2-6; D remains ambiguous. Trimming cost V 7 bases and J 0 bases, with 4 bases left between them. Germline V gene lookup returns CDR1 SNHLY and CDR2 FYNNEI. The CDR3 is made up of 13 amino acids.

This clone was seen a handful of times. The gene calls are TRBV30 and TRBJ1-4, with 8 positions matching TRBD1. The CDR3 runs to 14 residues. The V gene end was trimmed by 2 bases and the J gene end by 5 bases; junction bases not matched to a gene: 4. Germline CDR1 is GTSNPN and CDR2 is SVGIG (reference sequence). CDR3 sequence reads: CAWSFTGGNEKLFF. For the CDR3, the DNA is TGTGCCTGGAGTTTCACAGGGGGGAATGAAAAACTGTTTTTT.

About this clone itself: The sample holds other DNA sequences that translate to the same CDR3. The chain has TRBV19 and TRBJ2-1, with 8 bases aligning to TRBD1. This CDR3 has 14 residues. Losses at the gene ends were 6 bases for V and 3 bases for J; bases not matched to a gene: 4. Germline CDR1 is LNHDA and CDR2 is SQIVND (reference sequence). The CDR3 nucleotides read TGTGCCAGTAGCACCGGGACAGGCTACAATGAGCAGTTCTTC. As protein: CASSTGTGYNEQFF.

In this sample, this clone turned up a few times. The chain joins TRBV18 to TRBJ2-3; possible D gene TRBD1, 6 bases. The CDR3 runs to 14 residues. Trimming pared 6 bases from V and 0 bases from J, leaving 10 bases between. Looked up from germline, CDR1 is KGHSH and CDR2 is LQKENI. CDR3 amino acids: CASSSGQSTDTQYF. CDR3 nucleotide sequence: TGTGCCAGCTCGTCCGGACAGAGCACAGATACGCAGTATTTT.

The chain joins TRBV27 to TRBJ2-1, with 10 bases fitting TRBD2. The germline V gene has CDR1 MNHEY and CDR2 SMNVEV (reference sequence). V dropped 2 bases and J dropped 7; count of bases not matched to a gene: 8. This CDR3 comprises 16 residues. CDR3 DNA: TGTGCCAGCAGTTTAGCGGCTAGCGGGAGTTGGAATGAGCAGTTCTTC. The encoded protein is CASSLAASGSWNEQFF.

This clone has just a few counts. The chain is built from TRBV10-1 and TRBJ2-7, with 8 bases aligning to TRBD2. The ends lost 0 bases at V and 6 bases at J; junction bases unmatched: 4. The CDR3 has 14 amino acids. In germline, CDR1 is WNHNN, CDR2 SYGVQD (reference sequence). The CDR3 region is CASSESSGTAEQYF. The CDR3 nucleotides read TGCGCCAGCAGTGAGTCTAGCGGGACCGCCGAGCAGTACTTC.